These 23 T cell receptor beta chains were sequenced from one sample in a study of T cells in Graves' hyperthyroidism and ophthalmopathy. There were TCR beta CDR3 regions amplified from RNA transcripts. Primed by the HTBI set, a first-round RT-PCR was run on the TCR CDR3. TCRdb independently ran MiXCR on the multiplex PCR reads; one entry per CDR3 protein. The sample includes hundreds of thousands of distinct CDR3 sequences, more than 15% of them seen just once. The sequencing sample was made of blood. The receptors shown here come from a woman aged 60-70 years with Graves' ophthalmopathy.

The rearrangement links TRBV9 to TRBJ2-1; 11 bases agree with TRBD2. The V gene end was trimmed by 3 bases and the J gene end by 2 bases; junction bases not matched to a gene: 1. The CDR3 is 15 amino acids. From germline, CDR1 is SGDLS and CDR2 YYNGEE. CDR3 nucleotides: TGTGCCAGCAGCGGTAGCGGGGGGGCCTACAATGAGCAGTTCTTC. Translating it yields CASSGSGGAYNEQFF.

As DNA, the CDR3 is TGTGCCAGCAGTTACTCGGTAGCGGGGCCCACTCTCACAGATACGCAGTATTTT. Translation: CASSYSVAGPTLTDTQYF. The V and J genes are TRBV6-2 or TRBV6-3 and TRBJ2-3; TRBD2 agrees at 8 bases. The CDR3 is made up of 18 amino acids. V shed 0 bases, J shed 2 bases, and the junction held 10 bases outside the gene matches. Germline CDR1 is MNHEY and CDR2 is SVGEGT.

CDR3 loop: CASSYDPTQLYF. In DNA, the CDR3 is TGTGCCAGCAGTTACGACCCAACACAGCTGTACTTC. This sequence joins TRBV12-3 or TRBV12-4 and TRBJ2-7, with D uncertain. The CDR3 is 12 residues long. Trimming cost V 4 bases and J 12 bases, with 16 bases left between them.

This clonotype was recorded many times. The chain joins TRBV2 to TRBJ1-6; weak D call: TRBD1 (6 bases). Trimming stripped 7 bases from V and 6 bases from J, with 22 bases between. There are 17 residues in the CDR3. The germline V gene encodes CDR1 SNHLY and CDR2 FYNNEI. The CDR3 DNA sequence: TGTGCCAGCAACAGGGACCTGGCCGGGACTTTTAATTCACCCCTCCACTTT. Translating it yields CASNRDLAGTFNSPLHF. The whole variable domain, filled in from reference TRBV2 and TRBJ1-6, reads EPEVTQTPSHQVTQMGQEVILRCVPISNHLYFYWYRQILGQKVEFLVSFYNNEISEKSEIFDDQFSVERPDGSNFTLKIRSTKLEDSAMYFCASNRDLAGTFNSPLHFGNGTRLTVT.

This clonotype was detected many times. The rearrangement uses TRBV10-3 and TRBJ2-5, with D hard to call. Trimming shortened V by 0 bases and J by 5 bases, and 10 bases separated the two germline ends. Per germline, CDR1 ENHRY and CDR2 SYGVKD. CDR3 length: 14 residues. This CDR3 reads CAISESTGGETQYF. The CDR3 nucleotides are TGTGCCATCAGTGAGTCTACCGGTGGGGAGACCCAGTACTTC.

This clonotype showed up many times. V gene TRBV6-2 or TRBV6-3 combines with J gene TRBJ1-5; D is undetermined. In germline, CDR1 is MNHEY, CDR2 SVGEGT. Trimming shortened V by 6 bases and J by 3 bases, and 18 bases separated the two germline ends. This CDR3 has 16 amino acids. As DNA, the CDR3 is TGTGCCAGCAGCTCCCCCAGTGCACTCATCAATCAGCCCCAGCATTTT. The encoded protein is CASSSPSALINQPQHF.

This clonotype has ten or more counts. This chain connects TRBV24-1 to TRBJ2-1, with 10 bases matching TRBD2. J lost 6 bases, V lost 3 bases, and 7 bases had no gene match. This CDR3 is built from 16 residues. Germline loops: CDR1 KGHDR, CDR2 SFDVKD. CDR3 sequence: CATSDEKAGGGNEQFF. The CDR3 coding sequence is TGTGCCACCAGTGATGAGAAAGCGGGAGGGGGCAATGAGCAGTTCTTC.

This clonotype was recorded a few times. V usage is TRBV5-4 and J usage is TRBJ1-2, with D hard to call. Germline V gene data show CDR1 as SGHNT and CDR2 as YYREEE (reference sequence). V was trimmed by 4 bases and J by 3 bases, leaving 10 bases between them. This CDR3 has 13 residues. The DNA of the CDR3 is TGTGCCAGCAGCCCGACGGTATACTATGGCTACACCTTC. Translation gives CASSPTVYYGYTF.

This clonotype was seen at least ten times. This sequence joins TRBV2 and TRBJ1-5; D call uncertain. In germline, CDR1 is SNHLY, CDR2 FYNNEI. Trimming removed 7 bases at V and 1 base at J, with 11 bases between. This CDR3 region has 14 residues. CDR3 residues: CASNLDGSNQPQHF. The CDR3, as DNA: TGTGCCAGCAATCTAGACGGGAGCAATCAGCCCCAGCATTTT.

This clonotype was observed a few times. A single base separates this from a much larger clone, so it may be a read error. The chain has TRBV7-2 and TRBJ2-7; 7 positions agree with TRBD1. This CDR3 region has 14 residues. Germline trimming cut 0 bases from V and 6 bases from J; bases unmatched to any gene: 5. Per germline, CDR1 SGHTA and CDR2 FQGNSA. The CDR3 DNA is TGTGCCAGCAGCTTAGCTTCCAGGGGGAGCGAGCAGTACTTC. Translated, it gives CASSLASRGSEQYF. Complete variable domain (other parts from reference TRBV7-2 and TRBJ2-7): GAGVSQSPSNKVTEKGKDVELRCDPISGHTALYWYRQSLGQGLEFLIYFQGNSAPDKSGLPSDRFSAERTGGSVSTLTIQRTQQEDSAVYLCASSLASRGSEQYFGPGTRLTVT.

This clonotype was detected many times. The chain employs TRBV6-1 and TRBJ1-2; 8 bases agree with TRBD1. CDR1 is MNHNS and CDR2 is SASEGT in the germline V gene. V gave up 6 bases and J gave up 5 bases; unmatched junction bases: 8. The CDR3 has 14 residues. The CDR3 nucleotides are TGTGCCAGCAGCCCAAATACAGGGGGATATGGCTACACCTTC. Its protein is CASSPNTGGYGYTF.

This clonotype occurred many times. Here the CDR3 omits its conserved ending phenylalanine or tryptophan, so a read error is the likely source. V is TRBV5-1 and J is TRBJ1-2, with D perhaps TRBD1 (6 bases). Trimming pared 1 base from V and 2 bases from J, leaving 9 bases between. The germline V gene has CDR1 SGHRS and CDR2 YFSETQ. The CDR3 is 14 residues long. This CDR3 is CASSLNRANYGYTL. The CDR3 coding sequence is TGCGCCAGCAGCTTGAACAGGGCAAACTATGGCTACACCCTC.

This clonotype was observed at least ten times. This sequence joins TRBV11-2 and TRBJ1-1, with D perhaps TRBD1 (5 bases). This CDR3 has 15 amino acids. Germline V gene lookup returns CDR1 SGHAT and CDR2 FQNNGV. Trimming shortened V by 6 bases and J by 3 bases, and 17 bases separated the two germline ends. The CDR3, as DNA: TGTGCCAGCAGGCGATCCGAGGGGCCTTACACTGAAGCTTTCTTT. It is translated as CASRRSEGPYTEAFF.

This chain uses TRBV9 with TRBJ1-2, with 8 positions matching TRBD1. This CDR3 is built from 16 residues. Germline V gene sequence: CDR1 SGDLS, CDR2 YYNGEE. J was trimmed by 7 bases and V by 4 bases; bases with no gene match: 15. CDR3 bases: TGTGCCAGCAGCATTGACATAGAGACAGGGGCTGGTGGCTACACCTTC. It specifies CASSIDIETGAGGYTF.

This clonotype was picked up many times. The J gene is TRBJ2-3, the V gene TRBV7-2, with TRBD2 matching 7 bases. Unmatched junction bases numbered 6, after V lost 3 bases and J lost 0 bases. The V gene's germline CDR1 is SGHTA and CDR2 FQGNSA. The CDR3 loop spans 16 amino acids. The CDR3 protein is CASSFRSGASTDTQYF. DNA for the CDR3: TGTGCCAGCAGCTTCAGAAGCGGGGCTAGCACAGATACGCAGTATTTT.

V usage is TRBV10-2 and J usage is TRBJ1-1; no firm D call. CDR3 size: 12 residues. CDR1 is WSHSY and CDR2 is SAAADI in the germline V gene. Trimming took off 1 base at V and 2 bases at J, with 2 bases between the two ends. In DNA, the CDR3 is TGCGCCAGCAGTGAGTATAACACTGAAGCTTTCTTT. This codes for CASSEYNTEAFF.

This clonotype was seen a handful of times. Just one base apart from a much larger clone, this may be a read error. This sequence joins TRBV19 and TRBJ2-1, with 8 bases that match TRBD1. This CDR3 spans 16 amino acids. Germline CDR1 is LNHDA and CDR2 is SQIVND (reference sequence). J was trimmed by 2 bases and V by 6 bases; bases with no gene match: 9. The DNA of the CDR3 is TGTGCCAGTAGCCGGACAGGGCCACCTACCTACAATGAGCAGTTCTTC. The encoded protein is CASSRTGPPTYNEQFF.

The rearrangement uses TRBV20-1 and TRBJ1-3, with D uncertain. V was shortened by 3 bases and J by 6 bases, with 12 bases between the two germline ends. The CDR3 is 13 amino acids. Looked up from germline, CDR1 is DFQATT and CDR2 is SNEGSKA (reference sequence). This CDR3 is CSARDPAENTIYF. In nucleotides, the CDR3 is TGCAGTGCTAGGGACCCGGCCGAAAACACCATATATTTT.

This clonotype was seen more than once but under ten times. At one of its ends the junction is not consistent with the germline gene, which may arise from a read error. V usage is TRBV24-1 and J usage is TRBJ1-2; D is possibly TRBD1 (5 bases). The germline V gene encodes CDR1 KGHDR and CDR2 SFDVKD. The CDR3 contains 13 residues. CDR3 protein: CATGEGEAYGYTF. Written as DNA, the CDR3 is TGTGCCACCGGTGAAGGGGAGGCCTATGGCTACACCTTC.

This clonotype showed up just a few times. The rearrangement links TRBV27 to TRBJ2-5, with 9 bases that match TRBD1. This CDR3 has 13 residues. The trim removed 0 bases at V and 7 bases at J, leaving 0 bases unmatched. Germline assignment: CDR1 MNHEY and CDR2 SMNVEV (reference sequence). The CDR3: CASSLSTGGTQYF. In nucleotides, the CDR3 is TGTGCCAGCAGTTTATCGACAGGGGGGACCCAGTACTTC.

With respect to this clonotype: Relative to the germline gene, one junction end is altered; a read error may explain this. This chain links TRBV5-1 with TRBJ2-1; 10 bases are shared with TRBD2. Germline CDR1 SGHRS, CDR2 YFSETQ. The CDR3 spans 16 residues. CDR3 bases: TGTGCCAGCAGCTCCAAAGCGGGAGGGACCTACAATGAGCAGTTCTTC. Translation gives CASSSKAGGTYNEQFF.

This clonotype was seen ten or more times. The gene calls are TRBV18 and TRBJ2-7; 8 bases line up with TRBD1. The germline V gene encodes CDR1 KGHSH and CDR2 LQKENI. This CDR3 has 15 amino acids. V was pared by 3 bases and J by 7 bases, with 11 bases of the junction left unmatched. This chain's CDR3 is CASSPRRTGIGEQYF. In DNA, the CDR3 is TGTGCCAGCTCACCTCGCAGGACAGGGATTGGGGAGCAGTACTTC.

There are many counts of this clonotype. This sequence joins TRBV28 and TRBJ2-1, with D possibly TRBD2 on 5 matching bases. The V end was cut by 10 bases, the J end by 7 bases, with 17 bases between. The germline gives CDR1 MDHEN, CDR2 SYDVKM. There are 13 residues in the CDR3. The CDR3 reads CATNAGAENEQFF. For the CDR3, the DNA is TGTGCCACTAATGCAGGAGCGGAGAATGAGCAGTTCTTC.